These 28 T cell receptor beta chains came from one sample sequenced in a study of T-cell reconstitution after alpha-beta-depleted transplantation in children. TCRbeta library construction was performed incorporating unique molecular identifiers. TCRdb re-analysed the PCR reads in MiXCR, keeping a single row per CDR3 protein. The sample shows around 200,000 distinct CDR3 sequences, about 6.4% of them seen only once. Sequences were derived from PBMCs from the stem cell graft donor, sampled from the stem cell graft. These receptors all come from a human donor who donated a stem cell graft to a child with Wiskott-Aldrich syndrome.

This clonotype came up many times. The chain carries TRBV25-1 and TRBJ2-1; no clear D. Germline loops: CDR1 MGHDK, CDR2 SYGVNS. The ends were cut back, 3 bases at V and 1 base at J, with 4 bases in the middle. The CDR3 runs to 13 residues. CDR3 DNA: TGTGCCAGCAGTGACTCTTCCTACAATGAGCAGTTCTTC. It yields the protein CASSDSSYNEQFF.

The table lists this clonotype with many counts. The chain combines TRBV24-1 with TRBJ2-1; the match to TRBD1 covers 8 bases. V dropped 0 bases and J dropped 7; count of bases not matched to a gene: 7. The CDR3 is 16 amino acids. CDR1 and CDR2 from the germline V gene are KGHDR and SFDVKD. CDR3 coding DNA: TGTGCCACCAGTGATTTGGGACAGGGCCTCCCGAATGAGCAGTTCTTC. Translation: CATSDLGQGLPNEQFF.

This clonotype was picked up many times. This chain links TRBV29-1 with TRBJ1-2; 8 bases are a match to TRBD1. The germline V gene has CDR1 SQVTM and CDR2 ANQGSEA. Trimming cost V 6 bases and J 4 bases; bases outside gene matches: 10. CDR3 length equals 14 residues. The CDR3 protein is CSVAHTGTGYGYTF. The CDR3 nucleotides are TGCAGCGTCGCACATACCGGGACAGGCTATGGCTACACCTTC.

This clonotype was observed at least ten times. The chain couples TRBV10-1 to TRBJ2-2, with D possibly matching TRBD2 (5 bases). This CDR3 spans 14 amino acids. V was pared by 4 bases and J by 4 bases, with 10 bases between. CDR1 and CDR2 from the germline V gene are WNHNN and SYGVQD (reference sequence). This CDR3 reads CASSVIRGTGELFF. Written as DNA, the CDR3 is TGCGCCAGCAGTGTAATTCGGGGCACCGGGGAGCTGTTTTTT.

This clonotype was counted many times. V is TRBV29-1 and J is TRBJ1-1; D unclear. Germline CDR1 reads SQVTM; CDR2 reads ANQGSEA. This CDR3 comprises 13 residues. Trimming left V 3 bases short and J 1 base short, with 9 bases between. CDR3 DNA sequence: TGCAGCGTTGAGGGCAGAAGGAACACTGAAGCTTTCTTT. Amino acids: CSVEGRRNTEAFF. Supplemented by reference TRBV29-1 and TRBJ1-1, the full variable domain reads SAVISQKPSRDICQRGTSLTIQCQVDSQVTMMFWYRQQPGQSLTLIATANQGSEATYESGFVIDKFPISRPNLTFSTLTVSNMSPEDSSIYLCSVEGRRNTEAFFGQGTRLTVV.

This clonotype has a count of ten or more. The chain has TRBV5-6 and TRBJ1-2; the D gene is possibly TRBD1 (5 bases). V was clipped by 0 bases and J by 4 bases, with 13 bases between them. Germline V gene sequence: CDR1 SGHDT, CDR2 YYEEEE. The CDR3 contains 15 residues. The DNA of the CDR3 is TGTGCCAGCAGCTTGGCATCCGGGGCTAGCTATGGCTACACCTTC. It encodes CASSLASGASYGYTF.

This clonotype showed up many times. Written as DNA, the CDR3 is TGTGCCACCAGTGATCCTCTAACAGGGGGCGCCGATGTAGAGTTCTTC. Translating it yields CATSDPLTGGADVEFF. The V and J genes are TRBV24-1 and TRBJ2-1, with TRBD1 matching over 9 bases. Per the germline V gene, CDR1 is KGHDR and CDR2 is SFDVKD. J lost 14 bases, V lost 3 bases, and 16 bases had no gene match. The CDR3 is 16 residues long.

This clonotype was observed at least ten times. This chain joins TRBV12-3 or TRBV12-4 and TRBJ2-3; the D is unclear. This CDR3 is built from 13 residues. Between the trimmed V and J ends, which lost 1 base and 5 bases, there was a span of 7 bases. CDR3 loop: CASSLVEVDTQYF. The CDR3 nucleotides are TGTGCCAGCAGTTTAGTAGAGGTAGATACGCAGTATTTT.

The rearrangement links TRBV24-1 to TRBJ2-3; tentative D call: TRBD2 (6 bases). The CDR3 has 14 amino acids. The germline V gene has CDR1 KGHDR and CDR2 SFDVKD. V was pared by 6 bases and J by 2 bases, with 11 bases between. The CDR3 spells CATSPGEFTDTQYF. The CDR3 coding sequence is TGTGCCACCAGTCCGGGGGAGTTCACAGATACGCAGTATTTT.

This clonotype was counted at least ten times. The J gene is TRBJ1-2, the V gene TRBV24-1, with D perhaps matching TRBD1 (5 bases). V lost 4 bases and J 4 bases, leaving 18 bases between the germline ends. The germline gives CDR1 KGHDR, CDR2 SFDVKD. The CDR3 is 16 residues long. As DNA, the CDR3 is TGTGCCACCAGTGAATCGCTTCTCGGGGGTATCTATGGCTACACCTTC. This encodes CATSESLLGGIYGYTF.

In this sample, this clonotype turned up many times. This chain links TRBV7-6 with TRBJ2-1; 7 bases are a match to TRBD1. The CDR3 runs to 16 residues. J was trimmed by 7 bases and V by 5 bases; bases with no gene match: 14. The germline V gene encodes CDR1 SGHVS and CDR2 FNYEAQ. The CDR3 bases are TGTGCCAGCAGCAGTAACCCGGGACAGAACTTAAATGAGCAGTTCTTC. This gives the protein CASSSNPGQNLNEQFF.

There are many counts of this clonotype. The chain combines TRBV29-1 with TRBJ1-1, with D tentatively TRBD1 (5 bases). Germline CDR1 reads SQVTM; CDR2 reads ANQGSEA. CDR3 size: 12 residues. Trimming stripped 5 bases from V and 3 bases from J, with 10 bases between. The CDR3 DNA follows: TGCAGCGTTCTCAGGGTCGACACTGAAGCTTTCTTT. As protein: CSVLRVDTEAFF. The whole variable domain, remainder taken from reference TRBV29-1 and TRBJ1-1, is SAVISQKPSRDICQRGTSLTIQCQVDSQVTMMFWYRQQPGQSLTLIATANQGSEATYESGFVIDKFPISRPNLTFSTLTVSNMSPEDSSIYLCSVLRVDTEAFFGQGTRLTVV.

This clonotype was observed at least ten times. The J gene is TRBJ2-7, the V gene TRBV6-5; D unresolved. This CDR3 contains 14 residues. Germline lookup yields CDR1 MNHEY and CDR2 SVGAGI. Trimming removed 5 bases from V and 3 bases from J, with 14 bases in between. The CDR3, as DNA: TGTGCCAGCAGTCCTGACACGGTCTTCTACGAGCAGTACTTC. It yields the protein CASSPDTVFYEQYF.

This clonotype appeared many times. V usage is TRBV12-3 or TRBV12-4 and J usage is TRBJ2-1, with unresolved D. V was pared by 8 bases and J by 4 bases, with 18 bases between. The CDR3 consists of 15 residues. The CDR3 loop is CASGKSVVAYNEQFF. The DNA for the CDR3 is TGTGCCAGCGGAAAAAGCGTTGTCGCTTACAATGAGCAGTTCTTC.

The chain carries TRBV20-1 and TRBJ2-1, with TRBD2 matching 9 bases. The V segment lost 3 bases and the J segment 2 bases; nucleotides outside the gene matches: 14. CDR1 and CDR2 from the germline V gene are DFQATT and SNEGSKA (reference sequence). The CDR3 extends over 18 amino acids. The CDR3 sequence is CSARKETSGLRAYNEQFF. The CDR3 bases are TGCAGTGCTAGGAAGGAGACTAGCGGTCTCAGGGCCTACAATGAGCAGTTCTTC.

This clonotype was observed at least ten times. This chain joins TRBV10-3 and TRBJ2-5; D gene uncertain. CDR3 size: 12 residues. The germline V and J ends were trimmed by 3 bases and 2 bases, with 4 bases remaining between them. Germline CDR1 is ENHRY and CDR2 is SYGVKD. The chain's CDR3 is CAISDGQETQYF. CDR3 in DNA: TGTGCCATCAGTGACGGACAAGAGACCCAGTACTTC.

In its sample, this clonotype was seen many times. The rearrangement links TRBV7-2 to TRBJ2-7, with unresolved D. Germline V gives CDR1 SGHTA, CDR2 FQGNSA. The CDR3 is made up of 15 amino acids. Trimming stripped 1 base from V and 0 bases from J, with 10 bases between. The chain's CDR3 is CASSLEWGSSYEQYF. For the CDR3, the DNA is TGTGCCAGCAGCTTAGAATGGGGTAGCTCCTACGAGCAGTACTTC.

The table lists this clonotype with many counts. The genes are TRBV29-1 and TRBJ1-2, with 11 bases matching TRBD1. In germline, CDR1 is SQVTM, CDR2 ANQGSEA. This CDR3 has 15 residues. With V trimmed by 3 bases and J by 4 bases, 7 bases remained unmatched. The CDR3 spells CSVDEGQGVFYGYTF. The CDR3 DNA reads TGCAGCGTTGATGAGGGACAGGGGGTGTTCTATGGCTACACCTTC.

This clonotype was found many times. V gene TRBV15 combines with J gene TRBJ2-6; no reliable D call. V was cut by 7 bases and J by 0 bases, with 7 bases left in between. The length of the CDR3 is 14 residues. CDR1 is LNHNV, CDR2 YYDKDF, per germline (reference sequence). CDR3 loop: CATIVSSGANVLTF. CDR3 DNA sequence: TGTGCCACCATAGTGAGCTCTGGGGCCAACGTCCTGACTTTC.

This clonotype came up many times. The rearrangement joins TRBV7-2 to TRBJ2-1, with 9 bases matching TRBD2. The CDR3 spans 14 residues. The germline V gene encodes CDR1 SGHTA and CDR2 FQGNSA. V lost 0 bases, J lost 10 bases, and 4 bases stayed unmatched. CDR3 bases: TGTGCCAGCAGCTTAGCGCGGGCGGGGGGGGAGCAGTTCTTC. It yields the protein CASSLARAGGEQFF.

The chain links TRBV19 to TRBJ2-6; unclear D gene. Germline-derived CDR1 and CDR2 are LNHDA and SQIVND (reference sequence). This CDR3 region has 14 residues. Trimming left V 6 bases short and J 1 base short, with 7 bases between. The CDR3 bases are TGTGCCAGTAGGGAGTTTTCTGGGGCCAACGTCCTGACTTTC. Protein sequence: CASREFSGANVLTF.

Ten or more counts support this clonotype. The chain links TRBV20-1 to TRBJ1-1; 9 bases fit TRBD1. V trimming: 5 bases; J trimming: 4 bases; junction bases outside the gene matches: 8. In germline, CDR1 is DFQATT, CDR2 SNEGSKA (reference sequence). This CDR3 spans 14 amino acids. The CDR3 here is CSAEDRGWGTEAFF. The CDR3 coding sequence is TGCAGTGCTGAGGACAGGGGTTGGGGCACTGAAGCTTTCTTT.

This clonotype was observed many times. This CDR3 reads CAWTSRDTQYF. CDR3 DNA sequence: TGTGCCTGGACAAGTAGGGATACGCAGTATTTT. The chain recombines TRBV30 with TRBJ2-3; D call uncertain. The CDR3 loop spans 11 amino acids. From germline, CDR1 is GTSNPN and CDR2 SVGIG (reference sequence). The V gene lost 4 bases and the J gene lost 6 bases, with 8 bases spanning the gap. Filled out from reference TRBV30 and TRBJ2-3, the complete variable domain reads SQTIHQWPATLVQPVGSPLSLECTVEGTSNPNLYWYRQAAGRGLQLLFYSVGIGQISSEVPQNLSASRPQDRQFILSSKKLLLSDSGFYLCAWTSRDTQYFGPGTRLTVL.

There are many counts of this clonotype. This sequence joins TRBV11-2 and TRBJ2-4, with 8 bases identical to TRBD2. The J segment lost 6 bases and the V segment lost 6 bases, leaving 7 bases of the junction unmatched. In germline, CDR1 is SGHAT, CDR2 FQNNGV. CDR3 length: 14 residues. CDR3 nucleotide sequence: TGTGCCAGCAGTCATAGAGCGGGAGTAAACATTCAGTACTTC. It specifies CASSHRAGVNIQYF.

This clonotype was found a few times. The gene calls are TRBV5-1 and TRBJ1-5; D might be TRBD1 (5 bases). This CDR3 is 15 amino acids long. CDR1 and CDR2 from the germline V gene are SGHRS and YFSETQ. Trimming took 0 bases from V and 5 from J, leaving 12 bases between them. CDR3 sequence reads: CASSLEGQNHQPQHF. CDR3 in DNA: TGCGCCAGCAGCTTGGAGGGGCAGAACCATCAGCCCCAGCATTTT. Drawing the rest from reference TRBV5-1 and TRBJ1-5, the complete variable domain is KAGVTQTPRYLIKTRGQQVTLSCSPISGHRSVSWYQQTPGQGLQFLFEYFSETQRNKGNFPGRFSGRQFSNSRSEMNVSTLELGDSALYLCASSLEGQNHQPQHFGDGTRLSIL.

This clonotype was observed at least ten times. V usage is TRBV24-1 and J usage is TRBJ2-3; 7 nucleotides align to TRBD1. V gave up 6 bases and J gave up 1 base; unmatched junction bases: 9. This CDR3 comprises 16 residues. The V gene's germline CDR1 is KGHDR and CDR2 SFDVKD. The CDR3, as DNA: TGTGCCACCAGTCGAAATGGGACAGAACGCACAGATACGCAGTATTTT. Protein sequence: CATSRNGTERTDTQYF.

This clonotype occurred many times. The chain uses TRBV12-3 or TRBV12-4 and TRBJ1-5; D gene unclear. V was pared by 3 bases and J by 2 bases, with 14 bases between. CDR3 size: 16 residues. The CDR3, as DNA: TGTGCCAGCAGTTTGTGGGTGGGCAGTGGCAATCAGCCCCAGCATTTT. This codes for CASSLWVGSGNQPQHF.

This clonotype was seen many times. The genes are TRBV7-9 and TRBJ2-7, with 7 nucleotides matching TRBD2. This CDR3 has 13 residues. The V and J ends lost 4 bases and 7 bases, in that order; junction bases with no gene match: 7. Germline loops: CDR1 SEHNR, CDR2 FQNEAQ (reference sequence). DNA for the CDR3: TGTGCCAGCAGCTCAGGGAGGGATTTGGAGCAGTACTTC. Its translation is CASSSGRDLEQYF.